The source of this T cell receptor (beta chain) is a study of beta chain features in type 1 diabetes. The ends lost 4 bases at V and 3 bases at J; junction bases unmatched: 6. Germline loops: CDR1 MNHEY, CDR2 SVGAGI. The CDR3 is 15 amino acids. Investigators reverse transcribed all isolated RNA, so they sequenced expressed TCRB transcripts. There were about 3.6 million reads on average in the naive, central memory and regulatory T cell samples. The data were produced by immunoSEQ multiplex PCR, yet TCRdb's version contains in-frame clones alone and is incomplete. Of hundreds of thousands of clones in the sample, roughly 15% were seen once. In regard to this clone: The antigen remains undetermined.

Whole-study results and caveats: Shortening of TCRB CDR3s, moderate but significant, appeared in all four CD4+ subsets of Type 1 diabetes patients. There was a possibility that cDNA sequencing over-represented cells with high TCR expression. Reduced insertions and increased deletions marked VDJ junctions in type 1 diabetes patients.

Source material: naive CD4+ T cells from blood. The V call is TRBV6-5, the J call TRBJ2-7; 10 nucleotides match TRBD1. This receptor was taken from a man aged 18 to 35 in good health. CDR3 residues: CASSSPGQGLYEQYF. CDR3 in DNA: TGTGCCAGCAGTTCTCCGGGACAGGGGCTCTACGAGCAGTACTTC.